Only a few counts were recorded for the clone carrying this T cell receptor beta chain. This sample was included in a study of CD8+CD57+ T cells in acquired aplastic anemia. Background on the study: CD4+ and CD8+ cells, once sorted, gave DNA averaging about 3.4 ug.

In patients chosen for sequencing, flow cytometry had shown CD8+CD57+ cell expansion. This CDR3 has 15 residues. J was trimmed by 6 bases and V by 2 bases; bases with no gene match: 5. Germline values: CDR1 MGHRA, CDR2 YSYEKL. Genomic DNA provided the template from which TCR beta VDJ and CDR3 profiles were obtained. TCRdb fed the reads into MiXCR, producing one record per CDR3 protein. The sample yields some 170,000 distinct CDR3 sequences, around 50% seen once. The V gene is TRBV4-1, the J gene TRBJ2-2; TRBD2 matches at 8 bases. The specimen was sorted CD4+, CD8+, or CD8+CD57+ T cells (not recorded which) from PBMCs. The clonotype originates from a human donor with aplastic anemia. In DNA, the CDR3 is TGCGCCAGCAGCCAAACCGGCGGGGGGCCCGGGGAGCTGTTTTTT. Its protein product is CASSQTGGGPGELFF.